Below are 10 T cell receptor beta chains sequenced from a single sample in a study of blood T cells in healthy people across ages. Alongside a J-beta primer mix, a sample-barcoded 5' primer served in a second PCR lasting roughly 7 to 11 cycles. Using its own MiXCR run on the 5' RACE reads, TCRdb lists one record per CDR3 protein. Of approximately 960,000 distinct CDR3 sequences listed, 25% to 30% were seen once; the top ten hold 10%. The sample was also reused in another study, on T cells of mothers and their children.

Sequenced material: blood. The receptors derive from a woman aged 40 to 55 in good health.

This clonotype appeared many times. V gene TRBV4-2 combines with J gene TRBJ2-7; the match to TRBD2 covers 10 bases. Germline lookup yields CDR1 LGHNA and CDR2 YNFKEQ. This CDR3 comprises 14 residues. J gave up 6 bases and V 2 bases, and 4 bases lay outside the gene matches. The CDR3 loop is CASSQLSSGSEQYF. The CDR3 nucleotides read TGTGCCAGCAGCCAATTGTCTAGCGGGAGCGAGCAGTACTTC.

This chain links TRBV7-2 with TRBJ2-7; D uncertain. V shed 3 bases and J shed 0 bases, with 12 bases lying between them. CDR1 and CDR2 (germline): SGHTA, FQGNSA. This CDR3 has 15 residues. CDR3 coding DNA: TGTGCCAGCAGCTTTCGAGTGGCTAGCTCCTACGAGCAGTACTTC. Residues: CASSFRVASSYEQYF.

This clonotype appeared a few times. The V gene is TRBV15, the J gene TRBJ1-2; 7 nucleotides line up with TRBD1. The V and J ends lost 0 bases and 12 bases, in that order; junction bases with no gene match: 10. Germline CDR1 is LNHNV and CDR2 is YYDKDF (reference sequence). The CDR3 is 14 residues long. The CDR3 loop reads CATSRDAGGRGDTF. CDR3 bases: TGTGCCACCAGCAGAGATGCAGGGGGAAGGGGCGACACCTTC. Supplemented by reference TRBV15 and TRBJ1-2, the full variable domain reads DAMVIQNPRYQVTQFGKPVTLSCSQTLNHNVMYWYQQKSSQAPKLLFHYYDKDFNNEADTPDNFQSRRPNTSFCFLDIRSPGLGDTAMYLCATSRDAGGRGDTFGSGTRLTVV.

This clonotype was picked up a small number of times. The J gene is TRBJ2-3, the V gene TRBV3-1; no firm D call. The V gene's germline CDR1 is LGHDT and CDR2 YNNKEL (reference sequence). This CDR3 comprises 15 residues. Trimming left V 5 bases short and J 3 bases short, with 15 bases between. CDR3 in DNA: TGTGCCAGCAGCTTATCCTCCTCTGGTACAGATACGCAGTATTTT. Translation: CASSLSSSGTDTQYF.

The chain employs TRBV7-3 and TRBJ1-1; no reliable D call. The V gene's germline CDR1 is SGHTA and CDR2 FQGTGA. The CDR3 length is 13 residues. The V and J ends lost 2 bases and 3 bases respectively, with 7 bases between them. The CDR3 DNA follows: TGTGCCAGCAGCTTATGTGGGCACACTGAAGCTTTCTTT. Translated, it gives CASSLCGHTEAFF.

The chain has TRBV12-3 or TRBV12-4 and TRBJ2-6, with TRBD1 matching over 8 bases. The CDR3 runs to 17 residues. V was pared by 5 bases and J by 4 bases, with 10 bases of the junction left unmatched. The chain's CDR3 is CASSLRQGISGANVLTF. Written as DNA, the CDR3 is TGTGCCAGCAGTCTACGACAGGGGATATCGGGGGCCAACGTCCTGACTTTC.

This clonotype was observed a few times. V gene TRBV7-9 combines with J gene TRBJ2-3; 8 bases are shared with TRBD1. The V segment lost 3 bases and the J segment 6 bases; nucleotides outside the gene matches: 8. The length of the CDR3 is 15 residues. CDR1 and CDR2 from the germline V gene are SEHNR and FQNEAQ (reference sequence). The CDR3 loop is CASSLGTGGPDTQYF. The CDR3 DNA is TGTGCCAGCAGCTTGGGAACAGGGGGGCCGGATACGCAGTATTTT. Using reference TRBV7-9 and TRBJ2-3 for the parts outside the CDR3, the full variable domain is DTGVSQNPRHKITKRGQNVTFRCDPISEHNRLYWYRQTLGQGPEFLTYFQNEAQLEKSRLLSDRFSAERPKGSFSTLEIQRTEQGDSAMYLCASSLGTGGPDTQYFGPGTRLTVL.

Turning to this clonotype: The junction departs from the called germline gene at one end, perhaps through a read error. The chain couples TRBV20-1 to TRBJ2-4; D remains ambiguous. The CDR3 contains 16 residues. Germline V lookup: CDR1 DFQATT, CDR2 SNEGSKA (reference sequence). CDR3 loop: CSARDPPRLAKSIQYF. The DNA for the CDR3 is TGCAGTGCTAGAGATCCCCCTAGATTAGCCAAAAGCATTCAGTACTTC.

This chain connects TRBV20-1 to TRBJ1-4, with D unclear. The V and J ends lost 0 bases and 8 bases respectively, with 7 bases between them. The CDR3 extends over 12 amino acids. CDR1 is DFQATT, CDR2 SNEGSKA, per germline (reference sequence). The CDR3 nucleotides are TGCAGTGCTAGAGATGACTGGGAAAAACTGTTTTTT. Encoded protein: CSARDDWEKLFF.

This clonotype showed up just a few times. The gene calls are TRBV7-2 and TRBJ1-5; D not certain. The V gene lost 4 bases and the J gene lost 0 bases, with 7 bases spanning the gap. Per the germline V gene, CDR1 is SGHTA and CDR2 is FQGNSA. This CDR3 contains 14 residues. The DNA of the CDR3 is TGTGCCAGCAGCTCTTATTATAGCAATCAGCCCCAGCATTTT. It yields the protein CASSSYYSNQPQHF.